This TCR beta chain was observed in a study of blood T cell repertoires in COVID-19. Sequencing was performed with immunoSEQ multiplex PCR; in TCRdb, only in-frame clones are kept and a portion is missing. This table has roughly 180,000 clones, about 80% appearing once. The J segment lost 2 bases and the V segment lost 2 bases, leaving 1 base of the junction unmatched. The CDR3 covers 14 residues. Germline V CDR1 and CDR2: SEHNR, FQNEAQ (reference sequence). Sequenced: peripheral blood. V and J are TRBV7-9 and TRBJ2-5; TRBD1 aligns across 8 bases. This receptor was obtained from a woman aged 45-65 years with active or convalescent COVID-19. The DNA for the CDR3 is TGTGCCAGCAGCTTACGGACAGGGCAAGAGACCCAGTACTTC. Translated: CASSLRTGQETQYF.